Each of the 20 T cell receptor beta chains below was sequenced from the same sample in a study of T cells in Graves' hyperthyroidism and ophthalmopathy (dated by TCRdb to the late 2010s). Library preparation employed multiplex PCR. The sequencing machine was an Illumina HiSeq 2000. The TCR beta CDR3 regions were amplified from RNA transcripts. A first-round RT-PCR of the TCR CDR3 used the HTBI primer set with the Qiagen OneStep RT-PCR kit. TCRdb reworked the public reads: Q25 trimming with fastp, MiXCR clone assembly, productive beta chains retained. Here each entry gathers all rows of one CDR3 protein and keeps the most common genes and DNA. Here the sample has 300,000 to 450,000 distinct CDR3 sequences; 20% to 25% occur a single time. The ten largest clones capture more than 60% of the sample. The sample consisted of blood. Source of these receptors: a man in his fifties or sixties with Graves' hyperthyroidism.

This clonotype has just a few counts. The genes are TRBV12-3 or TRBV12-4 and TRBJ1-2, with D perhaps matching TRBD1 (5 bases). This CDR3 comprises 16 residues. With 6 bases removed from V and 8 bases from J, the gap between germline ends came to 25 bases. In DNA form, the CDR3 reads TGTGCCAGCAGAAGGGCCGGCAGGGAGAGAGAGGAGGGCTACACCTTC. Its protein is CASRRAGREREEGYTF.

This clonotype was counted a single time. The chain's CDR3 is CASSSWGSGNTIYF. CDR3 coding DNA: TGTGCCAGCAGCTCCTGGGGATCTGGAAACACCATATATTTT. The chain uses TRBV11-3 and TRBJ1-3; no definite D call. Germline V gene sequence: CDR1 SGHNT, CDR2 YENEEA. The V and J ends lost 4 bases and 1 base respectively, with 8 bases between them. The CDR3 extends over 14 amino acids. Supplemented by reference TRBV11-3 and TRBJ1-3, the full variable domain reads EAGVVQSPRYKIIEKKQPVAFWCNPISGHNTLYWYLQNLGQGPELLIRYENEEAVDDSQLPKDRFSAERLKGVDSTLKIQPAELGDSAVYLCASSSWGSGNTIYFGEGSWLTVV.

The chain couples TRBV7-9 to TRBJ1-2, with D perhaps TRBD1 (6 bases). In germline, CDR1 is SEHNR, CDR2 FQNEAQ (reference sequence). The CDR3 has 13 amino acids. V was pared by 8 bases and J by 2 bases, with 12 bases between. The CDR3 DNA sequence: TGTGCCAGCCGGACAGAAAAAAACTATGGCTACACCTTC. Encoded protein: CASRTEKNYGYTF.

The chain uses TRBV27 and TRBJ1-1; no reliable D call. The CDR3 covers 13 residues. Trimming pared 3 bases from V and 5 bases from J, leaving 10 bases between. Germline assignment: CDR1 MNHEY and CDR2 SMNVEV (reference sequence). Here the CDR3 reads CASSLDWRTEAFF. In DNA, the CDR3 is TGTGCCAGCAGTTTGGACTGGAGAACTGAAGCTTTCTTT.

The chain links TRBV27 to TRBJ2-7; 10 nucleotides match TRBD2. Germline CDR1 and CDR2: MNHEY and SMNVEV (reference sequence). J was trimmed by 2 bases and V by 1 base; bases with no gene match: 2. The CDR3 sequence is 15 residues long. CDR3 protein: CASSLFSGRPYEQYF. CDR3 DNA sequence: TGTGCCAGCAGTTTATTTAGCGGGAGGCCCTACGAGCAGTACTTC.

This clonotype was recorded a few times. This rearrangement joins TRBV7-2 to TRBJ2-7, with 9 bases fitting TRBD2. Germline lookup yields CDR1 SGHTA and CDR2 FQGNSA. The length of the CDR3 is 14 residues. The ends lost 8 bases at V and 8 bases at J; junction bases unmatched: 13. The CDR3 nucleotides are TGTGCCAGCGGCCCGACCGGGACTAGCCCCCAGCAGTACTTC. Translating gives CASGPTGTSPQQYF.

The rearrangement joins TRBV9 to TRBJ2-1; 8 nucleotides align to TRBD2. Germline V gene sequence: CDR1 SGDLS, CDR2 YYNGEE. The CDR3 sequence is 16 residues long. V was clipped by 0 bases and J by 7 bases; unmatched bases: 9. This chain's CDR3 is CASSVEEREFDNEQFF. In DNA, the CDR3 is TGTGCCAGCAGCGTAGAGGAGCGGGAGTTCGATAATGAGCAGTTCTTC.

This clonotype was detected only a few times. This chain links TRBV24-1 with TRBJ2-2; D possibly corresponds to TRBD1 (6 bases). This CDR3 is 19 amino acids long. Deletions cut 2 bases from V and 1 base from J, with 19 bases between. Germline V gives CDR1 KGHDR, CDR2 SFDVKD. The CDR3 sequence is CATSDSPLWTVRNTGELFF. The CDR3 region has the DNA TGTGCCACCAGTGATTCGCCACTCTGGACAGTCCGGAACACCGGGGAGCTGTTTTTT.

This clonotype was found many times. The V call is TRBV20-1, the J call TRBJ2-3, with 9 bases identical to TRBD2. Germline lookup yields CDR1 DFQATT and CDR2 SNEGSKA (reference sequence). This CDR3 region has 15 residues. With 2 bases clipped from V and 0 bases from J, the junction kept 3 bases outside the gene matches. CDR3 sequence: CSARNLAGSTDTQYF. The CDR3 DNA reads TGCAGTGCTAGAAACCTAGCGGGAAGCACAGATACGCAGTATTTT.

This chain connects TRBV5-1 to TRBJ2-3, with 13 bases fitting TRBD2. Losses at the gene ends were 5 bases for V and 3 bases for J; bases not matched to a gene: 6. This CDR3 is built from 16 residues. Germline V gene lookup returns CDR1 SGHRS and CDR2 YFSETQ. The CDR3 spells CASRRTSGSGTDTQYF. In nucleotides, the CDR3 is TGCGCCAGCAGGCGGACTAGCGGGAGCGGTACAGATACGCAGTATTTT.

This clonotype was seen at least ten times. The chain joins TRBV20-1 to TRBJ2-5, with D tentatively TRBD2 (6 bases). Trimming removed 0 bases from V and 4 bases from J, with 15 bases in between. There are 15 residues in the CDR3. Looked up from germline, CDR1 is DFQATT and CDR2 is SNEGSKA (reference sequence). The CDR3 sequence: CSARDNRRGGETQYF. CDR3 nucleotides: TGCAGTGCTAGAGATAATCGGCGGGGCGGAGAGACCCAGTACTTC.

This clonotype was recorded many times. CDR3 amino acids: CASSLDLNTEAFF. The CDR3 DNA reads TGTGCCAGCAGCCTTGACCTAAACACTGAAGCTTTCTTT. The chain joins TRBV11-2 to TRBJ1-1; no reliable D call. The V and J ends lost 5 bases and 2 bases respectively, with 9 bases between them. Germline V gives CDR1 SGHAT, CDR2 FQNNGV. The CDR3 is made up of 13 amino acids. The full variable domain, completed using reference TRBV11-2 and TRBJ1-1, is EAGVAQSPRYKIIEKRQSVAFWCNPISGHATLYWYQQILGQGPKLLIQFQNNGVVDDSQLPKDRFSAERLKGVDSTLKIQPAKLEDSAVYLCASSLDLNTEAFFGQGTRLTVV.

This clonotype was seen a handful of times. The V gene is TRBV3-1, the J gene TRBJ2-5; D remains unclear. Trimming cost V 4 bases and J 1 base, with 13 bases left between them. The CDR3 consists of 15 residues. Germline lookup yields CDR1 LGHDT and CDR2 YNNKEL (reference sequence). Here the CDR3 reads CASSLQPALQETQYF. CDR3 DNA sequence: TGTGCCAGCAGCCTGCAGCCGGCACTCCAAGAGACCCAGTACTTC.

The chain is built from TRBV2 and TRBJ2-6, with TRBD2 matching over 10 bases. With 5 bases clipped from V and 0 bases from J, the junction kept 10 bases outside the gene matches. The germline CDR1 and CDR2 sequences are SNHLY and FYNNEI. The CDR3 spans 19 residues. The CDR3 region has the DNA TGTGCCAGCAGTAAAAACGGACTAGCGGCACACTCTGGGGCCAACGTCCTGACTTTC. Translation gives CASSKNGLAAHSGANVLTF.

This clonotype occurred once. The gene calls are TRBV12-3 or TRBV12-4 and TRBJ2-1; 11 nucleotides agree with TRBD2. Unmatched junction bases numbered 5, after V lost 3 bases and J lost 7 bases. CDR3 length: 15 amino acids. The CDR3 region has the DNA TGTGCCAGCAGTTTTGAACTAGCGGGAGCGAATGAGCAGTTCTTC. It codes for CASSFELAGANEQFF.

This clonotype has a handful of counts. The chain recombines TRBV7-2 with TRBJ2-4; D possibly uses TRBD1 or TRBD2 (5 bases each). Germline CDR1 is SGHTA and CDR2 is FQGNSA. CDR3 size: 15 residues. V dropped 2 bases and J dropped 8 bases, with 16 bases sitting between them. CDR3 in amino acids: CASSLSRGGRHIQYF. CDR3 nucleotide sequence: TGTGCCAGCAGCTTATCCCGGGGCGGGCGGCACATTCAGTACTTC.

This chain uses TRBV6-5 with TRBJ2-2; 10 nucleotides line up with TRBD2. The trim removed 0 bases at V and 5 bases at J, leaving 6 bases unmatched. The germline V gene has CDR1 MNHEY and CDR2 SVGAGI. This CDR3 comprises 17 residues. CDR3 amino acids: CASSYSNLAGVTGELFF. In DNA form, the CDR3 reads TGTGCCAGCAGTTACTCTAACCTAGCGGGAGTAACCGGGGAGCTGTTTTTT.

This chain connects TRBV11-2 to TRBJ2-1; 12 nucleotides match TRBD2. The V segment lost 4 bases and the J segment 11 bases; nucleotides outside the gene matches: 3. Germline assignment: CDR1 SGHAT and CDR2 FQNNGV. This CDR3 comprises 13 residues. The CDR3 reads CASSSTSGSKQFF. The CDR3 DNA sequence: TGTGCCAGCAGCTCGACTAGCGGGAGTAAGCAGTTCTTC.

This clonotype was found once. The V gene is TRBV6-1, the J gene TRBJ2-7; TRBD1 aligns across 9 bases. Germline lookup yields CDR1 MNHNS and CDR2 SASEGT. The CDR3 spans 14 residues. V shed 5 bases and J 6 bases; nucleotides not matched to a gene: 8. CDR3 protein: CASSRLGQGFEQYF. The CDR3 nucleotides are TGTGCCAGCAGTAGACTAGGACAGGGGTTCGAGCAGTACTTC.

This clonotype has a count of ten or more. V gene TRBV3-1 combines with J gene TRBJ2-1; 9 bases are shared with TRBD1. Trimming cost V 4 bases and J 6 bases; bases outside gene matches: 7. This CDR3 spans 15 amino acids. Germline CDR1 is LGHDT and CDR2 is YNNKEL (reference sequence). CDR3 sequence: CASSPRQGEGNEQFF. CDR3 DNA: TGTGCCAGCAGCCCTCGACAGGGGGAGGGCAATGAGCAGTTCTTC.